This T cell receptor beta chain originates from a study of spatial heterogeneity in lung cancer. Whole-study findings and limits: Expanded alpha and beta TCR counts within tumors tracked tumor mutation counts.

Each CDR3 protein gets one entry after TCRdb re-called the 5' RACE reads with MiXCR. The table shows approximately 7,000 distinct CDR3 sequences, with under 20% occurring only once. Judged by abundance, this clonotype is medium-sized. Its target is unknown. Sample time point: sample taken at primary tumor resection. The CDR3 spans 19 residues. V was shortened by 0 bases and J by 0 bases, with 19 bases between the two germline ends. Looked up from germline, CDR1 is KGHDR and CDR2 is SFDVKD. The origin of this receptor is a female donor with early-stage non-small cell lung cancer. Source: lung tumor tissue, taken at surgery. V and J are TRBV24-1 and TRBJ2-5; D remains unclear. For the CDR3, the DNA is TGTGCCACCAGTGATTTGGTTAATCGAAGGATGGACCACCAAGAGACCCAGTACTTC. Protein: CATSDLVNRRMDHQETQYF.